A single sample gave rise to the 4 T cell receptor beta chains below, sequenced in a study of human T cells and chemical hapten exposure (dated by TCRdb to the early 2020s). Library construction relied on RACE. Instrument on record: NextSeq 500. In TCRdb, the public reads were trimmed at Q25 with fastp and aligned with MiXCR, with productive beta chains retained. Identical CDR3 protein sequences are pooled into one entry, listed with their most common genes and DNA. This sample holds a few hundred thousand distinct CDR3 sequences; roughly 7.4% were observed only once. The leading ten clones occupy 1.2% of the sample. The time point label of this sample denotes: pre-sensitization, week 0. The treatment or condition label, as the study defines it: therapeutic diphenylcyclopropenone sensitization with weekly scalp DPC. The sequencing used whole blood, collected in connection with sensitization to the hapten diphenylcyclopropenone (DPC). The receptor set was obtained from a man aged 18 to 30 with alopecia areata. Some clones in this sample may be carry-over from other donors' samples.

The chain employs TRBV3-1 and TRBJ1-6; D not resolved. Germline V gives CDR1 LGHDT, CDR2 YNNKEL (reference sequence). The CDR3 runs to 14 residues. V was shortened by 2 bases and J by 6 bases, with 8 bases between the two germline ends. The CDR3 sequence: CASSQQDRNSPLHF. CDR3 bases: TGTGCCAGCAGCCAACAAGACCGTAATTCACCCCTCCACTTT.

This clonotype was found a few times. V gene TRBV6-5 combines with J gene TRBJ2-2, with D tentatively TRBD1 (5 bases). Germline assignment: CDR1 MNHEY and CDR2 SVGAGI. The CDR3 sequence is 14 residues long. V lost 7 bases and J 6 bases, leaving 15 bases between the germline ends. CDR3 nucleotides: TGTGCCAGCAACCCGACAGCCGGGCCCGGGGAGCTGTTTTTT. Protein: CASNPTAGPGELFF.

The chain joins TRBV7-2 to TRBJ1-1; unclear D gene. The CDR3 consists of 16 residues. Germline lookup yields CDR1 SGHTA and CDR2 FQGNSA. Trimming took off 1 base at V and 0 bases at J, with 12 bases between the two ends. This CDR3 reads CASSLDGPILNTEAFF. The DNA of the CDR3 is TGTGCCAGCAGCTTAGATGGGCCCATCCTGAACACTGAAGCTTTCTTT.

This rearrangement joins TRBV14 to TRBJ2-7; D perhaps matches TRBD1 (5 bases). Deletions cut 1 base from V and 2 bases from J, with 9 bases between. From germline, CDR1 is SGHDN and CDR2 FVKESK. The CDR3 totals 14 residues. CDR3 region: CASSQGTPTYEQYF. CDR3 nucleotides: TGTGCCAGCAGCCAAGGGACACCTACCTACGAGCAGTACTTC.